This entry lists 8 T cell receptor beta chains sequenced from one sample in a study of cytomegalovirus exposure and HLA in healthy donors. The PCR contained 60 Vbeta and 13 Jbeta primers. The method was immunoSEQ multiplex PCR; TCRdb's version includes in-frame clones alone and lacks a portion of them. The sample contains roughly 110,000 clones, around three quarters of which appear only once. Sequencing was done on a sample of PBMCs. Receptors originate from a man aged 25 to 45 in good health and CMV-seropositive.

This clone was observed a single time. The chain employs TRBV9 and TRBJ1-1; D is unresolved. Trimming shortened V by 3 bases and J by 1 base, and 10 bases separated the two germline ends. This CDR3 has 14 residues. The V gene's germline CDR1 is SGDLS and CDR2 YYNGEE. CDR3 nucleotide sequence: TGTGCCAGCAGCGCCTGGGCCACGAACACTGAAGCTTTCTTT. Translating gives CASSAWATNTEAFF.

The chain recombines TRBV25-1 with TRBJ2-5; TRBD2 aligns across 7 bases. Germline-derived CDR1 and CDR2 are MGHDK and SYGVNS. The CDR3 is 14 residues long. Trimming at V came to 2 bases and at J to 2 bases, leaving 2 bases not matched to a gene. The CDR3 region is CASSEGRGQETQYF. The CDR3 DNA reads as TGTGCCAGCAGTGAAGGGAGGGGACAAGAGACCCAGTACTTC.

The sample holds one count of this clone. This chain joins TRBV19 and TRBJ1-5, with D perhaps TRBD1 (5 bases). The germline V gene encodes CDR1 LNHDA and CDR2 SQIVND (reference sequence). The CDR3 totals 14 residues. The ends were cut back, 6 bases at V and 5 bases at J, with 14 bases in the middle. Here the CDR3 DNA reads TGTGCCAGTAGATTCGGGGGTGTGCATCAGCCCCAGCATTTT. Its translation is CASRFGGVHQPQHF.

The chain uses TRBV28 and TRBJ2-7; TRBD1 matches 7 bases. CDR1 and CDR2 (germline): MDHEN, SYDVKM. V was pared by 1 base and J by 3 bases, with 6 bases of the junction left unmatched. The CDR3 has 15 residues. Here the CDR3 DNA reads TGTGCCAGCAGTTTATTCTGGGACAGCTACTACGAGCAGTACTTC. Translated, it gives CASSLFWDSYYEQYF.

The chain carries TRBV11-3 and TRBJ1-1; TRBD1 might be the D (6 bases). Germline V CDR1 and CDR2: SGHNT, YENEEA. V lost 6 bases, J lost 0 bases, and 11 bases lay in between. The CDR3 consists of 14 residues. CDR3 bases: TGTGCCAGCAGATGGGGACATATGAACACTGAAGCTTTCTTT. Amino acids: CASRWGHMNTEAFF.

The rearrangement joins TRBV2 to TRBJ2-7; 10 bases are shared with TRBD1. CDR1 is SNHLY and CDR2 is FYNNEI in the germline V gene. Germline trimming cut 5 bases from V and 5 bases from J; bases unmatched to any gene: 6. This CDR3 comprises 14 residues. CDR3 residues: CASSPRTGGHEQYF. The CDR3, as DNA: TGTGCCAGCAGTCCCAGGACAGGGGGGCACGAGCAGTACTTC.

The chain is built from TRBV7-9 and TRBJ1-2; a possible D gene is TRBD1 (5 bases). Looked up from germline, CDR1 is SEHNR and CDR2 is FQNEAQ (reference sequence). V lost 5 bases and J lost 6, with 16 bases in between. The CDR3 has 14 residues. CDR3 DNA: TGTGCCAGCAGCCTCGGCGGGGGAAAGGATGGCTACACCTTC. Its protein is CASSLGGGKDGYTF.

CDR3 sequence (DNA): TGTGCCAGCAGTTCCCACACGACAGGAACGAACACTGAAGCTTTCTTT. Its translation: CASSSHTTGTNTEAFF. The chain is built from TRBV28 and TRBJ1-1, with D possibly matching TRBD1 (6 bases). The CDR3 has 16 amino acids. Trimming removed 4 bases at V and 1 base at J, with 16 bases between. Germline assignment: CDR1 MDHEN and CDR2 SYDVKM.